Below are 2 T cell receptor beta chains sequenced from a single sample in a study of identical twins. TCRdb re-derived calls from the 5' RACE reads in MiXCR, one entry per CDR3 protein. The sample records about 660,000 distinct CDR3 sequences, 8.6% being singletons. This sample also belongs to another study, concerning yellow fever vaccine responses in identical twins.

The sample consisted of PBMCs. Every receptor here comes from a woman aged 18-29 years in good health.

There are a few counts of this clonotype. The rearrangement links TRBV7-8 to TRBJ2-5, with 7 bases aligning to TRBD2. The CDR3 loop spans 17 amino acids. Germline values: CDR1 SGHVS, CDR2 FQNEAQ. J gave up 0 bases and V 6 bases, and 13 bases lay outside the gene matches. The CDR3 here is CASSPGGWTPNQETQYF. In nucleotides, the CDR3 is TGTGCCAGCAGTCCCGGGGGGTGGACACCCAACCAAGAGACCCAGTACTTC. Combining the CDR3 with reference TRBV7-8 and TRBJ2-5 gives the whole variable domain GAGVSQSPRYKVAKRGQDVALRCDPISGHVSLFWYQQALGQGPEFLTYFQNEAQLDKSGLPSDRFFAERPEGSVSTLKIQRTQQEDSAVYLCASSPGGWTPNQETQYFGPGTRLLVL.

The gene calls are TRBV10-1 and TRBJ2-7; 7 nucleotides line up with TRBD1. The V and J ends lost 6 bases and 4 bases, in that order; junction bases with no gene match: 6. Germline CDR1 reads WNHNN; CDR2 reads SYGVQD (reference sequence). CDR3 size: 13 residues. The CDR3 loop is CASSQGVWYEQYF. The CDR3, as DNA: TGCGCCAGCAGCCAGGGGGTATGGTACGAGCAGTACTTC.